The 25 T cell receptor beta chains presented below share a single source sample, sequenced in a study of cytomegalovirus exposure and HLA in healthy donors. 60 Vbeta and 13 Jbeta primers were used in PCR. This table comes from immunoSEQ multiplex PCR, and its TCRdb copy is limited to in-frame clones, with some not included. The sample lists some 150,000 clones; 60% to 85% were seen once. The specimen was PBMCs. The receptor set was obtained from a female donor in good health and CMV-seronegative.

This clone came up a few times. The chain has TRBV19 and TRBJ1-2, with a possible D match to TRBD1 (6 bases). The length of the CDR3 is 15 residues. CDR1 LNHDA and CDR2 SQIVND come from the germline V gene (reference sequence). The V and J ends lost 5 bases and 3 bases respectively, with 16 bases between them. As DNA, the CDR3 is TGTGCCAGTAGTGCTTCAGGGGTGAGAGACTATGGCTACACCTTC. This translates into CASSASGVRDYGYTF. The full variable domain, with the rest looked up from reference TRBV19 and TRBJ1-2, is DGGITQSPKYLFRKEGQNVTLSCEQNLNHDAMYWYRQDPGQGLRLIYYSQIVNDFQKGDIAEGYSVSREKKESFPLTVTSAQKNPTAFYLCASSASGVRDYGYTFGSGTRLTVV.

This clone was found a few times. The J gene is TRBJ2-7, the V gene TRBV6-1; 11 bases line up with TRBD2. CDR1 MNHNS and CDR2 SASEGT come from the germline V gene. Unmatched junction bases numbered 5, after V lost 0 bases and J lost 4 bases. This CDR3 region has 16 residues. The CDR3 is CASSEAHSGGVYEQYF. Written as DNA, the CDR3 is TGTGCCAGCAGTGAAGCGCATAGCGGGGGGGTATACGAGCAGTACTTC.

V usage is TRBV6-6 and J usage is TRBJ2-2, with D possibly being TRBD1 (6 bases). CDR1 and CDR2 from the germline V gene are MNHNY and SVGAGI (reference sequence). Trimming removed 10 bases at V and 2 bases at J, with 17 bases between. The CDR3 spans 15 residues. CDR3 DNA sequence: TGTGCCACCCGTCTTCAGGGGCCTAACACCGGGGAGCTGTTTTTT. This sequence encodes CATRLQGPNTGELFF.

This clone has more than one count but fewer than ten. The V and J genes are TRBV5-6 and TRBJ2-7, with 7 positions matching TRBD1. CDR1 and CDR2 (germline): SGHDT, YYEEEE. The CDR3 covers 14 residues. V lost 3 bases, J lost 0 bases, and 3 bases stayed unmatched. DNA for the CDR3: TGTGCCAGCAGCTACAGACAGGGCTCCTACGAGCAGTACTTC. It encodes CASSYRQGSYEQYF.

This clone was seen only a few times. The chain has TRBV5-4 and TRBJ2-7, with D unclear. Germline values: CDR1 SGHNT, CDR2 YYREEE (reference sequence). The CDR3 has 12 residues. The V gene lost 2 bases and the J gene lost 3 bases, with 6 bases spanning the gap. The CDR3 nucleotides are TGTGCCAGCAGCTTTCAAAACTACGAGCAGTACTTC. This encodes CASSFQNYEQYF. The variable domain in full, with the rest retrieved from reference TRBV5-4 and TRBJ2-7, is ETGVTQSPTHLIKTRGQQVTLRCSSQSGHNTVSWYQQALGQGPQFIFQYYREEENGRGNFPPRFSGLQFPNYSSELNVNALELDDSALYLCASSFQNYEQYFGPGTRLTVT.

This rearrangement joins TRBV19 to TRBJ1-2; D unclear. Trimming took off 3 bases at V and 2 bases at J, with 10 bases between the two ends. Looked up from germline, CDR1 is LNHDA and CDR2 is SQIVND (reference sequence). The CDR3 spans 14 residues. The DNA for the CDR3 is TGTGCCAGTAGTATCTATTTAGTGAACTATGGCTACACCTTC. The encoded protein is CASSIYLVNYGYTF.

The chain couples TRBV9 to TRBJ2-7; 9 bases line up with TRBD2. The CDR3 has 14 amino acids. The germline V gene encodes CDR1 SGDLS and CDR2 YYNGEE. The V segment lost 0 bases and the J segment 9 bases; nucleotides outside the gene matches: 7. CDR3 bases: TGTGCCAGCAGCGTAGAGTCGGCGGGAGGGCTGCAGTACTTC. It translates to CASSVESAGGLQYF.

The chain recombines TRBV7-8 with TRBJ1-1; 9 nucleotides align to TRBD1. Trimming took 5 bases from V and 5 from J; bases not matched to a gene: 15. This CDR3 has 17 residues. Looked up from germline, CDR1 is SGHVS and CDR2 is FQNEAQ. This CDR3 is CASSPPGQGSSGTEAFF. The CDR3 DNA reads as TGTGCCAGCAGCCCCCCTGGACAGGGGTCCTCTGGAACTGAAGCTTTCTTT. Full variable domain (rest looked up from reference TRBV7-8 and TRBJ1-1): GAGVSQSPRYKVAKRGQDVALRCDPISGHVSLFWYQQALGQGPEFLTYFQNEAQLDKSGLPSDRFFAERPEGSVSTLKIQRTQQEDSAVYLCASSPPGQGSSGTEAFFGQGTRLTVV.

There are a few counts of this clone. The chain has TRBV7-2 and TRBJ2-7; 8 nucleotides align to TRBD2. V gave up 6 bases and J gave up 4 bases; unmatched junction bases: 5. This CDR3 has 13 amino acids. Germline loops: CDR1 SGHTA, CDR2 FQGNSA. CDR3 DNA: TGTGCCAGCAGGGCAGCGGGGGTATACGAGCAGTACTTC. This translates into CASRAAGVYEQYF.

The chain employs TRBV15 and TRBJ2-7, with unresolved D. V was trimmed by 1 base and J by 6 bases, leaving 10 bases between them. CDR3 length: 13 residues. Germline V gives CDR1 LNHNV, CDR2 YYDKDF (reference sequence). The CDR3 region is CATSRAGASEQYF. For the CDR3, the DNA is TGTGCCACCAGCAGAGCGGGTGCTTCCGAGCAGTACTTC. Drawing the rest from reference TRBV15 and TRBJ2-7, the complete variable domain is DAMVIQNPRYQVTQFGKPVTLSCSQTLNHNVMYWYQQKSSQAPKLLFHYYDKDFNNEADTPDNFQSRRPNTSFCFLDIRSPGLGDTAMYLCATSRAGASEQYFGPGTRLTVT.

V gene TRBV5-4 combines with J gene TRBJ2-2; 9 bases match TRBD1. Trimming removed 5 bases from V and 5 bases from J; junction bases left unmatched: 7. This CDR3 region has 15 residues. CDR1 is SGHNT and CDR2 is YYREEE in the germline V gene (reference sequence). DNA of the CDR3: TGTGCCAGCAGACCGGGACAGGGTGGGACCGGGGAGCTGTTTTTT. This codes for CASRPGQGGTGELFF.

The V call is TRBV6-5, the J call TRBJ1-2, with D unclear. Germline V gene data show CDR1 as MNHEY and CDR2 as SVGAGI. V gave up 2 bases and J gave up 4 bases, with 11 bases separating them. The CDR3 runs to 14 residues. CDR3 region: CASSYEGRGYGYTF. The CDR3 nucleotides are TGTGCCAGCAGTTACGAGGGTCGGGGCTATGGCTACACCTTC.

The V and J genes are TRBV25-1 and TRBJ1-4; D gene ambiguous. Per the germline V gene, CDR1 is MGHDK and CDR2 is SYGVNS. The CDR3 contains 13 residues. The ends were cut back, 6 bases at V and 8 bases at J, with 13 bases in the middle. As DNA, the CDR3 is TGTGCCAGCAGAGGCCAACTATGGGAAAAACTGTTTTTT. Translation: CASRGQLWEKLFF.

This clone was counted between two and nine times. The V call is TRBV7-2, the J call TRBJ2-7; TRBD2 matches at 7 bases. The V segment lost 1 base and the J segment 4 bases; nucleotides outside the gene matches: 4. Germline assignment: CDR1 SGHTA and CDR2 FQGNSA. This CDR3 has 14 amino acids. CDR3 sequence reads: CASSLGDGGYEQYF. The CDR3 DNA reads TGTGCCAGCAGCTTAGGGGACGGGGGGTACGAGCAGTACTTC.

This clone was picked up a small number of times. The chain joins TRBV10-3 to TRBJ2-6; 10 bases align to TRBD2. This CDR3 region has 19 residues. Trimming at V came to 3 bases and at J to 0 bases, leaving 8 bases not matched to a gene. The germline CDR1 and CDR2 sequences are ENHRY and SYGVKD. As DNA, the CDR3 is TGTGCCATCAGTGACGAATTTACTAGCGGGGCCTCTGGGGCCAACGTCCTGACTTTC. Residues: CAISDEFTSGASGANVLTF.

The V and J genes are TRBV14 and TRBJ1-5, with a weak D call TRBD1 (6 bases). V lost 1 base, J lost 3 bases, and 13 bases lay in between. In germline, CDR1 is SGHDN, CDR2 FVKESK. The CDR3 contains 16 residues. CDR3 residues: CASSQALGGFNQPQHF. CDR3 coding DNA: TGTGCCAGCAGCCAAGCACTTGGGGGCTTCAATCAGCCCCAGCATTTT.

V usage is TRBV7-2 and J usage is TRBJ1-4; TRBD1 is a possible D gene (5 bases). V dropped 5 bases and J dropped 4 bases, with 14 bases sitting between them. Germline CDR1 and CDR2: SGHTA and FQGNSA. This CDR3 contains 15 residues. The CDR3 protein is CASSARVQGNEKLFF. The CDR3 nucleotides read TGTGCCAGCAGCGCCAGGGTTCAGGGTAATGAAAAACTGTTTTTT.

This chain connects TRBV7-9 to TRBJ2-7, with 9 bases that match TRBD1. Germline V gives CDR1 SEHNR, CDR2 FQNEAQ (reference sequence). V was clipped by 6 bases and J by 2 bases; unmatched bases: 11. The CDR3 spans 16 residues. CDR3: CASSRSGQGNPYEQYF. The DNA of the CDR3 is TGTGCCAGCAGTCGTAGCGGACAGGGGAACCCCTACGAGCAGTACTTC.

The chain recombines TRBV5-1 with TRBJ2-2; perhaps TRBD1 as D (6 bases). The V gene lost 7 bases and the J gene lost 4 bases, with 14 bases spanning the gap. Germline V gives CDR1 SGHRS, CDR2 YFSETQ. The CDR3 is 14 amino acids. The CDR3 region is CASGTGSGTGELFF. The DNA for the CDR3 is TGCGCCAGCGGAACAGGGTCTGGCACCGGGGAGCTGTTTTTT. The full variable domain, rest sourced from reference TRBV5-1 and TRBJ2-2, is KAGVTQTPRYLIKTRGQQVTLSCSPISGHRSVSWYQQTPGQGLQFLFEYFSETQRNKGNFPGRFSGRQFSNSRSEMNVSTLELGDSALYLCASGTGSGTGELFFGEGSRLTVL.

V gene TRBV18 combines with J gene TRBJ2-2, with unresolved D. CDR3 length: 16 amino acids. CDR1 and CDR2 from the germline V gene are KGHSH and LQKENI. The V and J ends lost 2 bases and 2 bases respectively, with 12 bases between them. In nucleotides, the CDR3 is TGTGCCAGCTCACCAAGACTGCTAGAAAACACCGGGGAGCTGTTTTTT. As protein: CASSPRLLENTGELFF.

Notes on this clone: The same CDR3 also results from other DNA sequences found in this sample. The chain uses TRBV19 and TRBJ1-1; D unclear. This CDR3 comprises 13 residues. V lost 3 bases and J 1 base, leaving 6 bases between the germline ends. CDR1 LNHDA and CDR2 SQIVND come from the germline V gene (reference sequence). This chain's CDR3 is CASSIRGNTEAFF. The CDR3 bases are TGTGCCAGTAGTATTCGCGGGAACACTGAAGCTTTCTTT.

V usage is TRBV28 and J usage is TRBJ1-6; a weak D match, TRBD1 (5 bases). Trimming removed 1 base from V and 8 bases from J, with 12 bases in between. This CDR3 is built from 15 residues. Germline CDR1 and CDR2: MDHEN and SYDVKM. CDR3 nucleotide sequence: TGTGCCAGCAGTTTATTCCTAGGGGCGTATTCACCCCTCCACTTT. Translation gives CASSLFLGAYSPLHF.

The chain links TRBV5-1 to TRBJ1-1, with 8 positions matching TRBD1. The CDR3 is made up of 16 amino acids. Germline CDR1 is SGHRS and CDR2 is YFSETQ. Trimming at V came to 5 bases and at J to 4 bases, leaving 13 bases not matched to a gene. The CDR3: CASRLGTGTGFTEAFF. Written as DNA, the CDR3 is TGCGCCAGCAGACTCGGAACCGGGACAGGTTTCACTGAAGCTTTCTTT.

V and J are TRBV7-2 and TRBJ1-5, with TRBD1 as a possible D gene (5 bases). The CDR3 is 15 amino acids. The V gene's germline CDR1 is SGHTA and CDR2 FQGNSA. Deletions cut 5 bases from V and 0 bases from J, with 11 bases between. CDR3: CASSIGHVSNQPQHF. In DNA, the CDR3 is TGTGCCAGCAGCATCGGACACGTTAGCAATCAGCCCCAGCATTTT.

V usage is TRBV5-1 and J usage is TRBJ2-7; 7 positions match TRBD1. After removal of 6 bases from V and 2 bases from J, the junction contained 14 bases not matched to a gene. Per germline, CDR1 SGHRS and CDR2 YFSETQ. The CDR3 sequence is 16 residues long. As DNA, the CDR3 is TGCGCCAGCACCCTTGGACAGGCCCAGGGGACCTACGAGCAGTACTTC. Protein sequence: CASTLGQAQGTYEQYF. The full variable domain, with the rest looked up from reference TRBV5-1 and TRBJ2-7, is KAGVTQTPRYLIKTRGQQVTLSCSPISGHRSVSWYQQTPGQGLQFLFEYFSETQRNKGNFPGRFSGRQFSNSRSEMNVSTLELGDSALYLCASTLGQAQGTYEQYFGPGTRLTVT.